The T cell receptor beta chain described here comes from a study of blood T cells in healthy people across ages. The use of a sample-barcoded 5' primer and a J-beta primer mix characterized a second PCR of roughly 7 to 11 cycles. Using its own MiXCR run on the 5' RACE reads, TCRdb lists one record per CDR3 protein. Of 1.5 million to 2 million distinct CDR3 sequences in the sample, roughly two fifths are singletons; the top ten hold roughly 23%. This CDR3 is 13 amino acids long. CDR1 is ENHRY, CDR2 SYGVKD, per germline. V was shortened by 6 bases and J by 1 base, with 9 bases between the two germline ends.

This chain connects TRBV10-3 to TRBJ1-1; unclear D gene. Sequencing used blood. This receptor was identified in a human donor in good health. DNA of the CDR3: TGTGCCATCAGGGATCTCCCGAACACTGAAGCTTTCTTT. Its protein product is CAIRDLPNTEAFF.